Each of the 21 T cell receptor beta chains below was sequenced from the same sample in a study of blood T cell repertoires in COVID-19. The method was immunoSEQ multiplex PCR; TCRdb's version includes in-frame clones alone and lacks a portion of them. Among over 150,000 clones, about 88% were seen once, and the ten largest hold roughly a sixth. Sequencing was carried out using peripheral blood. These TCRs come from a man aged 50-60 years with COVID-19, enrolled during active disease.

CDR3: CASSRASGGARETQYF. In nucleotides, the CDR3 is TGTGCCAGCAGCCGCGCTAGCGGGGGGGCGCGAGAGACCCAGTACTTC. The rearrangement links TRBV7-6 to TRBJ2-5; 12 bases are a match to TRBD2. The length of the CDR3 is 16 residues. Losses at the gene ends were 5 bases for V and 4 bases for J; bases not matched to a gene: 8. CDR1 SGHVS and CDR2 FNYEAQ come from the germline V gene. Using reference TRBV7-6 and TRBJ2-5 for the parts outside the CDR3, the full variable domain is GAGVSQSPRYKVTKRGQDVALRCDPISGHVSLYWYRQALGQGPEFLTYFNYEAQQDKSGLPNDRFSAERPEGSISTLTIQRTEQRDSAMYRCASSRASGGARETQYFGPGTRLLVL.

The rearrangement links TRBV18 to TRBJ1-1; D possibly corresponds to TRBD1 (5 bases). The V and J ends lost 4 bases and 4 bases respectively, with 16 bases between them. The CDR3 length is 15 residues. Per the germline V gene, CDR1 is KGHSH and CDR2 is LQKENI. CDR3 amino acids: CASSRSTERGTEAFF. Written as DNA, the CDR3 is TGTGCCAGCTCACGATCGACAGAGAGAGGCACTGAAGCTTTCTTT.

This clone has only a few counts. This chain joins TRBV7-3 and TRBJ1-2, with D tentatively TRBD1 (5 bases). V shed 5 bases and J shed 8 bases, with 21 bases lying between them. Looked up from germline, CDR1 is SGHTA and CDR2 is FQGTGA. The CDR3 covers 15 residues. The CDR3: CASSPSVGLVEGYTF. CDR3 bases: TGTGCCAGCAGCCCCTCCGTGGGGCTAGTGGAGGGCTACACCTTC.

CDR3 residues: CASSDVGVRGSEQFF. CDR3 DNA sequence: TGTGCCAGCAGTGATGTGGGGGTGCGGGGTAGCGAGCAGTTCTTC. The genes are TRBV28 and TRBJ2-1; maybe TRBD2 (6 bases). This CDR3 region has 15 residues. Looked up from germline, CDR1 is MDHEN and CDR2 is SYDVKM. V dropped 5 bases and J dropped 10 bases, with 21 bases sitting between them. Full variable domain (rest looked up from reference TRBV28 and TRBJ2-1): DVKVTQSSRYLVKRTGEKVFLECVQDMDHENMFWYRQDPGLGLRLIYFSYDVKMKEKGDIPEGYSVSREKKERFSLILESASTNQTSMYLCASSDVGVRGSEQFFGPGTRLTVL.

This clone has only a few counts. The gene calls are TRBV3-1 (or the pseudogene TRBV3-2) and TRBJ2-2, with a weak D call TRBD1 (6 bases). Trimming cost V 0 bases and J 5 bases, with 10 bases left between them. This CDR3 is 15 amino acids long. The germline V gene has CDR1 LGHDT and CDR2 YNNKEL (reference sequence). In DNA form, the CDR3 reads TGTGCCAGCAGCCAAGATAATACAGGGACCGGGGAGCTGTTTTTT. Its translation: CASSQDNTGTGELFF.

V is TRBV7-2 and J is TRBJ1-6, with D perhaps matching TRBD1 (6 bases). Germline-derived CDR1 and CDR2 are SGHTA and FQGNSA. This CDR3 has 17 amino acids. V lost 5 bases, J lost 3 bases, and 17 bases lay in between. This chain's CDR3 is CASSPVGGRVYNSPLHF. DNA for the CDR3: TGTGCCAGCAGCCCGGTTGGGGGCCGGGTCTATAATTCACCCCTCCACTTT.

This clone was detected only a few times. The V call is TRBV3-1 (or the pseudogene TRBV3-2), the J call TRBJ2-1; D unresolved. Germline V lookup: CDR1 LGHDT, CDR2 YNNKEL (reference sequence). The CDR3 covers 12 residues. Trimming stripped 2 bases from V and 5 bases from J, with 4 bases between. CDR3 in DNA: TGTGCCAGCAGCCAAACGGACAATGAGCAGTTCTTC. This sequence encodes CASSQTDNEQFF.

This clone was observed a single time. The chain is built from TRBV18 and TRBJ2-2; D is possibly TRBD2 (5 bases). Deletions cut 1 base from V and 7 bases from J, with 13 bases between. This CDR3 is 15 amino acids long. CDR1 and CDR2 from the germline V gene are KGHSH and LQKENI. The CDR3, as DNA: TGTGCCAGCTCACCACTATCGGCTGCGGGCGGGGAGCTGTTTTTT. Its translation: CASSPLSAAGGELFF.

This clone appeared a few times. Written as DNA, the CDR3 is TGCGCCAGCAGCCACAGGGGTGGCCACGAGCAGTACTTC. Translating it yields CASSHRGGHEQYF. The J gene is TRBJ2-7, the V gene TRBV4-1; possible D gene TRBD1, 6 bases. The V and J ends lost 3 bases and 5 bases respectively, with 11 bases between them. The CDR3 length is 13 residues. Per germline, CDR1 MGHRA and CDR2 YSYEKL.

V gene TRBV19 combines with J gene TRBJ2-1, with 7 bases matching TRBD1. The length of the CDR3 is 14 residues. Germline V gene sequence: CDR1 LNHDA, CDR2 SQIVND (reference sequence). The J segment lost 2 bases and the V segment lost 6 bases, leaving 4 bases of the junction unmatched. In DNA form, the CDR3 reads TGTGCCAGTAGGCCGGGACAGCCCTACAATGAGCAGTTCTTC. Protein product: CASRPGQPYNEQFF.

CDR3 DNA sequence: TGTGCCAGCAGCCTACAGGGGGTTTTTAATTCACCCCTCCACTTT. Translated, it gives CASSLQGVFNSPLHF. The chain employs TRBV2 and TRBJ1-6, with 8 nucleotides matching TRBD1. This CDR3 has 15 amino acids. Germline loops: CDR1 SNHLY, CDR2 FYNNEI. V trimming: 6 bases; J trimming: 6 bases; junction bases outside the gene matches: 7.

This chain connects TRBV11-2 to TRBJ1-2, with no clear D. The germline gives CDR1 SGHAT, CDR2 FQNNGV. The V gene lost 3 bases and the J gene lost 8 bases, with 10 bases spanning the gap. The CDR3 consists of 12 residues. The CDR3 nucleotides read TGTGCCAGCAGCTTCAACGGTTGGGGCTACACCTTC. Translated, it gives CASSFNGWGYTF.

The chain recombines TRBV19 with TRBJ2-2; D remains unclear. Germline CDR1 LNHDA, CDR2 SQIVND (reference sequence). CDR3 length: 12 residues. Trimming shortened V by 3 bases and J by 7 bases, and 6 bases separated the two germline ends. CDR3 loop: CASSIRHGELFF. The CDR3 region has the DNA TGTGCCAGTAGTATCAGACACGGGGAGCTGTTTTTT. The full variable domain, its missing parts supplied by reference TRBV19 and TRBJ2-2, is DGGITQSPKYLFRKEGQNVTLSCEQNLNHDAMYWYRQDPGQGLRLIYYSQIVNDFQKGDIAEGYSVSREKKESFPLTVTSAQKNPTAFYLCASSIRHGELFFGEGSRLTVL.

V and J are TRBV5-1 and TRBJ2-3; 9 positions agree with TRBD2. The germline V gene has CDR1 SGHRS and CDR2 YFSETQ. The V segment lost 2 bases and the J segment 0 bases; nucleotides outside the gene matches: 7. This CDR3 contains 17 residues. For the CDR3, the DNA is TGCGCCAGCAGCTTCGCCGGGACTAGCAAGAGCACAGATACGCAGTATTTT. This translates into CASSFAGTSKSTDTQYF.

The chain recombines TRBV6-2 or TRBV6-3 with TRBJ2-7; D uncertain. The V gene lost 5 bases and the J gene lost 7 bases, with 12 bases spanning the gap. The CDR3 spans 12 residues. Per germline, CDR1 MNHEY and CDR2 SVGEGT. The CDR3 spells CASSHTGWEQYF. Here the CDR3 DNA reads TGTGCCAGCAGTCACACCGGGTGGGAGCAGTACTTC.

The chain combines TRBV6-5 with TRBJ2-7, with 7 positions matching TRBD1. This CDR3 is 15 amino acids long. With 5 bases clipped from V and 4 bases from J, the junction kept 11 bases outside the gene matches. Germline loops: CDR1 MNHEY, CDR2 SVGAGI. DNA of the CDR3: TGTGCCAGCAGTCGGGACAGTCCCCTGCAGTACGAGCAGTACTTC. Residues: CASSRDSPLQYEQYF.

The chain couples TRBV11-3 to TRBJ2-3; TRBD2 agrees at 11 bases. Trimming took 6 bases from V and 3 from J; bases not matched to a gene: 8. Germline lookup yields CDR1 SGHNT and CDR2 YENEEA. CDR3 length: 16 residues. The CDR3 is CASSSGTSGKTDTQYF. DNA for the CDR3: TGTGCCAGCAGTTCGGGGACTAGCGGAAAGACAGATACGCAGTATTTT.

This sequence joins TRBV19 and TRBJ1-2; 7 bases are a match to TRBD1. Germline-derived CDR1 and CDR2 are LNHDA and SQIVND (reference sequence). J lost 0 bases, V lost 1 base, and 2 bases had no gene match. This CDR3 has 15 residues. CDR3 region: CASSIATGANYGYTF. In nucleotides, the CDR3 is TGTGCCAGTAGTATAGCCACAGGGGCTAACTATGGCTACACCTTC.

The chain recombines TRBV27 with TRBJ2-5, with 10 bases fitting TRBD2. Germline-derived CDR1 and CDR2 are MNHEY and SMNVEV (reference sequence). J lost 10 bases, V lost 6 bases, and 20 bases had no gene match. The CDR3 is 17 amino acids. In DNA, the CDR3 is TGTGCCAGCAGCTCCTCGGGCGGAAGCGGGGGGGCGAGGGTCCAGTACTTC. Protein sequence: CASSSSGGSGGARVQYF.

The rearrangement joins TRBV18 to TRBJ1-1, with 8 nucleotides matching TRBD1. The CDR3 extends over 16 amino acids. Per germline, CDR1 KGHSH and CDR2 LQKENI. V dropped 7 bases and J dropped 0; count of bases not matched to a gene: 10. Here the CDR3 reads CASLRDRPRVNTEAFF. DNA of the CDR3: TGTGCCAGCTTACGGGACAGGCCAAGGGTGAACACTGAAGCTTTCTTT.

V and J are TRBV5-4 and TRBJ2-2; D remains ambiguous. The V end lost 1 base, the J end lost 3 bases, and 4 bases lay between the germline ends. This CDR3 region has 13 residues. The V gene's germline CDR1 is SGHNT and CDR2 YYREEE (reference sequence). CDR3 loop: CASSLRDTGELFF. CDR3 nucleotides: TGTGCCAGCAGCTTGCGGGACACCGGGGAGCTGTTTTTT.